Listed here are 32 T cell receptor beta chains from one sample, sequenced in a study of regulatory T cells in long-lasting Graves disease. Time point indicated: newly diagnosed GD, antithyroid drugs for less than 3 months. The TCR library used RNA extracted from PBMCs. Library construction for TCR beta used iRepertoire HTBI primers and Arm-PCR of CDR3 regions. TCRdb reanalysed the multiplex PCR reads using MiXCR and keeps one entry per CDR3 protein. The sample lists 450,000 to 600,000 distinct CDR3 sequences, approximately 13% occurring once. The same sample was also used in a study of T cells in Graves' hyperthyroidism and ophthalmopathy.

Here the sequenced sample was peripheral blood mononuclear cells (PBMCs), taken at new diagnosis, from a patient treated with antithyroid drugs. These receptors all come from a man aged 25-40 years with Graves disease.

This clonotype was seen ten or more times. The chain is built from TRBV6-1 and TRBJ2-6, with TRBD2 as a possible D gene (6 bases). The ends were cut back, 5 bases at V and 2 bases at J, with 19 bases in the middle. The CDR3 runs to 18 residues. Germline-derived CDR1 and CDR2 are MNHNS and SASEGT. CDR3 DNA sequence: TGTGCCAGCAGTCTCCGGACCCCCGGCGGGGCTGGGGCCAACGTCCTGACTTTC. It codes for CASSLRTPGGAGANVLTF.

This clonotype was seen only a few times. The chain joins TRBV15 to TRBJ2-5; 9 nucleotides line up with TRBD2. Looked up from germline, CDR1 is LNHNV and CDR2 is YYDKDF (reference sequence). CDR3 length: 16 residues. V was pared by 0 bases and J by 6 bases, with 8 bases of the junction left unmatched. CDR3 DNA sequence: TGTGCCACCAGCAGAGAAGGAGTAGCGGGAGCACAGACCCAGTACTTC. It yields the protein CATSREGVAGAQTQYF.

This clonotype was observed at least ten times. As DNA, the CDR3 is TGTGCCAGCAGCTCATCGAGGGTAGCGGGGGAACAAGAGACCCAGTACTTC. This gives the protein CASSSSRVAGEQETQYF. This chain links TRBV7-2 with TRBJ2-5; TRBD2 matches 9 bases. The V segment lost 4 bases and the J segment 2 bases; nucleotides outside the gene matches: 11. The CDR3 loop spans 17 amino acids. Per germline, CDR1 SGHTA and CDR2 FQGNSA.

There are many counts of this clonotype. This sequence joins TRBV10-3 and TRBJ2-7; D uncertain. CDR3 length equals 12 residues. Looked up from germline, CDR1 is ENHRY and CDR2 is SYGVKD. The V and J ends lost 4 bases and 7 bases respectively, with 11 bases between them. CDR3 protein: CAISGTLREQYF. Written as DNA, the CDR3 is TGTGCCATCAGTGGTACCCTTCGGGAGCAGTACTTC.

This clonotype was seen ten or more times. This chain connects TRBV28 to TRBJ2-6; D is perhaps TRBD2 (5 bases). This CDR3 region has 17 residues. Trimming removed 4 bases at V and 0 bases at J, with 13 bases between. CDR1 and CDR2 (germline): MDHEN, SYDVKM. CDR3 bases: TGTGCCAGCAGTTCCTCGGGAATCAGCTCTGGGGCCAACGTCCTGACTTTC. Translation: CASSSSGISSGANVLTF.

This clonotype has ten or more counts. This chain uses TRBV24-1 with TRBJ2-2; no definite D call. There are 15 residues in the CDR3. Trimming removed 3 bases from V and 3 bases from J, with 10 bases in between. The germline V gene encodes CDR1 KGHDR and CDR2 SFDVKD. DNA for the CDR3: TGTGCCACCAGTGATCCCCCACCGGACACCGGGGAGCTGTTTTTT. Encoded protein: CATSDPPPDTGELFF.

There are a few counts of this clonotype. CDR3 sequence reads: CATSDFDRGETQYF. CDR3 sequence (DNA): TGTGCCACCAGTGATTTTGACAGGGGAGAGACCCAGTACTTC. The V gene is TRBV24-1, the J gene TRBJ2-5; 8 bases agree with TRBD1. The CDR3 consists of 14 residues. Germline CDR1 is KGHDR and CDR2 is SFDVKD. V lost 1 base and J lost 4; bases outside the gene matches: 1.

The chain couples TRBV12-3 or TRBV12-4 to TRBJ1-6, with 7 bases lining up with TRBD1. The V and J ends lost 4 bases and 8 bases, in that order; junction bases with no gene match: 8. The CDR3 has 15 residues. CDR3 sequence (DNA): TGTGCCAGCAGTTCGAACAGGGGCGCCTATTCACCCCTCCACTTT. It specifies CASSSNRGAYSPLHF.

A few counts support this clonotype. V is TRBV24-1 and J is TRBJ2-2; D unclear. Germline V gives CDR1 KGHDR, CDR2 SFDVKD. The ends were cut back, 3 bases at V and 3 bases at J, with 7 bases in the middle. The CDR3 loop spans 14 amino acids. The CDR3 protein is CATSDIPDTGELFF. CDR3 sequence (DNA): TGTGCCACCAGTGATATACCCGACACCGGGGAGCTGTTTTTT.

This clonotype was detected only a few times. This chain links TRBV2 with TRBJ2-5; tentative D call: TRBD1 (5 bases). Between the trimmed V and J ends, which lost 6 bases and 5 bases, there was a span of 16 bases. Per germline, CDR1 SNHLY and CDR2 FYNNEI. The CDR3 is made up of 14 amino acids. This chain's CDR3 is CASSAPRAGETQYF. The CDR3 bases are TGTGCCAGCAGCGCACCAAGGGCAGGGGAGACCCAGTACTTC.

This clonotype appeared a few times. V and J are TRBV27 and TRBJ2-1, with no clear D. Trimming cost V 5 bases and J 6 bases, with 8 bases left between them. Per germline, CDR1 MNHEY and CDR2 SMNVEV (reference sequence). The CDR3 runs 12 residues. The CDR3 loop reads CASSPWGNEQFF. In DNA form, the CDR3 reads TGTGCCAGCAGTCCGTGGGGCAATGAGCAGTTCTTC.

A few counts support this clonotype. Written as DNA, the CDR3 is TGTGCCAGCAGCTTACACTCGGACCGGGAGCTGTTTTTT. Translating gives CASSLHSDRELFF. The rearrangement uses TRBV7-3 and TRBJ2-2, with D uncertain. V was cut by 2 bases and J by 9 bases, with 10 bases left in between. Germline CDR1 and CDR2: SGHTA and FQGTGA. The CDR3 is 13 residues long.

This clonotype was observed many times. This rearrangement joins TRBV20-1 to TRBJ2-2; 7 bases are shared with TRBD2. CDR3 length equals 13 residues. Germline V gives CDR1 DFQATT, CDR2 SNEGSKA (reference sequence). J gave up 5 bases and V 5 bases, and 5 bases lay outside the gene matches. CDR3 sequence (DNA): TGCAGTGCTCTAGCGGTGGGAACCGGGGAGCTGTTTTTT. It translates to CSALAVGTGELFF.

This clonotype was detected ten times or more. The chain employs TRBV10-1 and TRBJ2-7; possibly TRBD1 for D (6 bases). The ends were cut back, 1 base at V and 2 bases at J, with 9 bases in the middle. The CDR3 runs to 14 residues. CDR1 and CDR2 from the germline V gene are WNHNN and SYGVQD (reference sequence). The CDR3 reads CASSEWTDPYEQYF. Here the CDR3 DNA reads TGCGCCAGCAGTGAGTGGACAGACCCCTACGAGCAGTACTTC.

This clonotype was recorded at least ten times. The J gene is TRBJ1-1, the V gene TRBV11-2; D perhaps matches TRBD1 (6 bases). Trimming shortened V by 4 bases and J by 5 bases, and 20 bases separated the two germline ends. Germline lookup yields CDR1 SGHAT and CDR2 FQNNGV. The CDR3 consists of 16 residues. This chain's CDR3 is CASSSQVGVRGTEAFF. CDR3 nucleotides: TGTGCCAGCAGCTCCCAGGTAGGGGTGAGGGGGACTGAAGCTTTCTTT. The variable domain in full, completed from reference TRBV11-2 and TRBJ1-1, reads EAGVAQSPRYKIIEKRQSVAFWCNPISGHATLYWYQQILGQGPKLLIQFQNNGVVDDSQLPKDRFSAERLKGVDSTLKIQPAKLEDSAVYLCASSSQVGVRGTEAFFGQGTRLTVV.

This clonotype was seen ten or more times. The V call is TRBV6-1, the J call TRBJ2-3; no firm D call. The CDR3 is made up of 11 amino acids. The V gene's germline CDR1 is MNHNS and CDR2 SASEGT. The germline V and J ends were trimmed by 8 bases and 8 bases, with 11 bases remaining between them. The CDR3 DNA is TGTGCCAGCGCTCTACGCCGTACGCAGTATTTT. Protein sequence: CASALRRTQYF.

The table lists this clonotype with a few counts. The chain links TRBV18 to TRBJ2-7, with 9 bases lining up with TRBD1. The length of the CDR3 is 14 residues. Germline CDR1 is KGHSH and CDR2 is LQKENI. V lost 6 bases to trimming and J lost 5 bases; unmatched junction nucleotides: 8. CDR3 in DNA: TGTGCCAGCTCCCCGGGACAGGGACAGGACGAGCAGTACTTC. It specifies CASSPGQGQDEQYF. The variable domain in full, completed from reference TRBV18 and TRBJ2-7, reads NAGVMQNPRHLVRRRGQEARLRCSPMKGHSHVYWYRQLPEEGLKFMVYLQKENIIDESGMPKERFSAEFPKEGPSILRIQQVVRGDSAAYFCASSPGQGQDEQYFGPGTRLTVT.

This clonotype was seen a few times. CDR3 residues: CASSLSREDDEQYF. Here the CDR3 DNA reads TGCGCCAGCAGCCTTTCAAGGGAAGACGACGAGCAGTACTTC. V is TRBV5-1 and J is TRBJ2-7, with D hard to call. The CDR3 consists of 14 residues. The V and J ends lost 4 bases and 5 bases respectively, with 16 bases between them. Germline V gives CDR1 SGHRS, CDR2 YFSETQ. The full variable domain, its missing parts supplied by reference TRBV5-1 and TRBJ2-7, is KAGVTQTPRYLIKTRGQQVTLSCSPISGHRSVSWYQQTPGQGLQFLFEYFSETQRNKGNFPGRFSGRQFSNSRSEMNVSTLELGDSALYLCASSLSREDDEQYFGPGTRLTVT.

In its sample, this clonotype was seen many times. V is TRBV7-2 and J is TRBJ2-4; 10 bases match TRBD2. The V gene's germline CDR1 is SGHTA and CDR2 FQGNSA. The CDR3 is 16 residues long. V gave up 3 bases and J gave up 5 bases; unmatched junction bases: 7. CDR3 nucleotide sequence: TGTGCCAGCAGCTTCGCTAGCGGGAGTGTCGAAAACATTCAGTACTTC. Protein: CASSFASGSVENIQYF.

This clonotype was counted many times. The chain uses TRBV12-3 or TRBV12-4 and TRBJ2-7, with 12 bases aligning to TRBD2. Trimming removed 1 base from V and 0 bases from J; junction bases left unmatched: 7. The CDR3 runs 18 residues. For the CDR3, the DNA is TGTGCCAGCAGTTTAGGCGGACTAGCGGGACGCCGCTCCTACGAGCAGTACTTC. This sequence encodes CASSLGGLAGRRSYEQYF.

The gene calls are TRBV5-1 and TRBJ1-1; 7 bases are shared with TRBD1. The V gene's germline CDR1 is SGHRS and CDR2 YFSETQ. The CDR3 spans 14 residues. Germline trimming cut 0 bases from V and 6 bases from J; bases unmatched to any gene: 5. DNA of the CDR3: TGCGCCAGCAGCTTGGGAGGGGGCGAGGCTGAAGCTTTCTTT. Translation: CASSLGGGEAEAFF.

The chain carries TRBV5-1 and TRBJ2-5; a possible D gene is TRBD1 (6 bases). The V and J ends lost 0 bases and 7 bases respectively, with 13 bases between them. CDR3 length equals 14 residues. Germline V gene sequence: CDR1 SGHRS, CDR2 YFSETQ. CDR3 nucleotide sequence: TGCGCCAGCAGCTTGGCCACAGGGATTGGGACCCAGTACTTC. This translates into CASSLATGIGTQYF.

V gene TRBV13 combines with J gene TRBJ2-3; D unclear. V lost 6 bases and J 5 bases, leaving 18 bases between the germline ends. CDR3 length: 15 amino acids. The germline CDR1 and CDR2 sequences are PRHDT and FYEKMQ (reference sequence). The CDR3 nucleotides read TGTGCCAGCAGACGTCAAGGGCCGGGCGTAGATACGCAGTATTTT. It is translated as CASRRQGPGVDTQYF.

Points on this clonotype: A much bigger clone sits one base away, suggesting this may be a read error. This chain connects TRBV9 to TRBJ1-2, with D hard to call. CDR1 is SGDLS and CDR2 is YYNGEE in the germline V gene. The CDR3 has 14 amino acids. Trimming removed 0 bases at V and 6 bases at J, with 12 bases between. For the CDR3, the DNA is TGTGCCAGCAGCGTAGAGGTAGCGTTTAATGGCTACACCTTC. It translates to CASSVEVAFNGYTF.

This clonotype was seen repeatedly, ten times or more. The rearrangement uses TRBV11-2 and TRBJ2-1, with TRBD2 matching 9 bases. The germline CDR1 and CDR2 sequences are SGHAT and FQNNGV. The trim removed 4 bases at V and 6 bases at J, leaving 10 bases unmatched. The CDR3 is 16 amino acids. CDR3 nucleotide sequence: TGTGCCAGCAGCTCCGGAACGAGCGGGAGGTCCAATGAGCAGTTCTTC. It yields the protein CASSSGTSGRSNEQFF.

This chain connects TRBV20-1 to TRBJ2-3, with D perhaps TRBD2 (5 bases). The CDR3 is 12 residues long. Germline V gene sequence: CDR1 DFQATT, CDR2 SNEGSKA (reference sequence). Trimming stripped 7 bases from V and 4 bases from J, with 12 bases between. The CDR3 bases are TGCAGTGTTCAAGCGAGGGCAGATACGCAGTATTTT. It specifies CSVQARADTQYF.

This clonotype was seen a few times. The chain has TRBV6-1 and TRBJ2-5; TRBD2 might be the D (5 bases). The CDR3 spans 15 residues. V dropped 2 bases and J dropped 5 bases, with 15 bases sitting between them. Germline loops: CDR1 MNHNS, CDR2 SASEGT. CDR3 protein: CASSEWGDLMETQYF. The CDR3 DNA is TGTGCCAGCAGTGAATGGGGAGATCTGATGGAGACCCAGTACTTC.

This clonotype has at least ten counts. The chain recombines TRBV29-1 with TRBJ2-7; 9 bases map to TRBD2. The length of the CDR3 is 12 residues. From germline, CDR1 is SQVTM and CDR2 ANQGSEA. The V segment lost 6 bases and the J segment 7 bases; nucleotides outside the gene matches: 7. The CDR3: CSVRAGGHEQYF. CDR3 nucleotides: TGCAGCGTCCGAGCGGGGGGTCATGAGCAGTACTTC.

The chain joins TRBV4-2 to TRBJ2-1; the match to TRBD2 covers 7 bases. Germline CDR1 is LGHNA and CDR2 is YNFKEQ. V lost 5 bases and J lost 9; bases outside the gene matches: 13. The CDR3 is 15 residues long. The CDR3 sequence: CASSDTAGDSSEQFF. CDR3 DNA: TGTGCCAGCAGCGATACGGCGGGAGATTCCAGTGAGCAGTTCTTC.

This chain connects TRBV18 to TRBJ2-7; the D is unclear. Trimming took 1 base from V and 4 from J, leaving 11 bases between them. Germline V gene sequence: CDR1 KGHSH, CDR2 LQKENI. CDR3 length: 14 residues. CDR3 loop: CASSPQNQFYEQYF. The CDR3 region has the DNA TGTGCCAGCTCACCACAAAACCAATTTTACGAGCAGTACTTC.

The table lists this clonotype with a few counts. At one boundary the junction diverges from the germline segment, which might be a read error. This sequence joins TRBV27 and TRBJ2-5, with D perhaps matching TRBD1 (6 bases). This CDR3 comprises 11 residues. Germline V lookup: CDR1 MNHEY, CDR2 SMNVEV (reference sequence). CDR3 amino acids: CASSSGEIQYF. CDR3 DNA: TGTGCCAGCAGTTCAGGGGAGATCCAGTACTTC.

This clonotype appeared many times. The gene calls are TRBV6-2 or TRBV6-3 and TRBJ2-4, with a weak D call TRBD2 (5 bases). Trimming shortened V by 2 bases and J by 8 bases, and 13 bases separated the two germline ends. CDR1 and CDR2 (germline): MNHEY, SVGEGT. The CDR3 sequence is 14 residues long. The CDR3 coding sequence is TGTGCCAGCAGTTACAAGCCAGAGGAGGACATTCAGTACTTC. Translating gives CASSYKPEEDIQYF.